This T cell receptor beta chain is from a study of CD8 T cells in Susac syndrome. The ends lost 5 bases at V and 9 bases at J; junction bases unmatched: 5. The length of the CDR3 is 12 residues. From germline, CDR1 is DFQATT and CDR2 SNEGSKA (reference sequence). In its sample, this clonotype was seen once. It was with random hexamers that 0.5 to 1 ug RNA was reverse transcribed. A single record per CDR3 protein comes from TCRdb applying MiXCR to the immunoSEQ multiplex PCR reads. The table includes some 100,000 distinct CDR3 sequences, 95% detected once. Sequencing was done on a sample of CD8+ T cells from PBMCs. The sequence came from a human donor with Susac syndrome. The chain carries TRBV20-1 and TRBJ2-4, with 9 bases fitting TRBD1. The CDR3 DNA reads as TGCAGTGCTTTTACAGGGGGCAGCATTCAGTACTTC. It encodes CSAFTGGSIQYF.